The 16 T cell receptor beta chains below come from one sample, sequenced in a study of early T cells in non-severe SARS-CoV-2 infection. MiXCR, run by TCRdb on the 5' RACE reads, gives a single entry per CDR3 protein. This table has around 21,000 distinct CDR3 sequences, around 6% appearing once. The sequences come from whole blood, collected at baseline. These TCRs come from an adult who was a healthcare worker with PCR-confirmed SARS-CoV-2 infection or an uninfected control (not recorded which).

There are many counts of this clonotype. J is TRBJ1-1 and V is TRBV20-1; D is undetermined. This CDR3 is 8 amino acids long. Germline-derived CDR1 and CDR2 are DFQATT and SNEGSKA (reference sequence). Trimming shortened V by 5 bases and J by 6 bases, and 1 base separated the two germline ends. CDR3 in DNA: TGCAGTGCTCCTGAAGCTTTCTTT. As protein: CSAPEAFF.

The sample holds many counts of this clonotype. Written as DNA, the CDR3 is TGTGCCAGCAGCCAAGATCCACAGCCTTTGACCTTC. It encodes CASSQDPQPLTF. The chain uses TRBV3-1 and TRBJ1-2; D remains unclear. Between the trimmed V and J ends, which lost 0 bases and 14 bases, there was a span of 13 bases. The length of the CDR3 is 12 residues. Germline V CDR1 and CDR2: LGHDT, YNNKEL (reference sequence).

This clonotype was observed a few times. The V call is TRBV6-1, the J call TRBJ2-5; unclear D gene. The CDR3 loop spans 13 amino acids. CDR1 and CDR2 from the germline V gene are MNHNS and SASEGT. Trimming left V 3 bases short and J 2 bases short, with 7 bases between. In nucleotides, the CDR3 is TGTGCCAGCAGTGATACCGGACAAGAGACCCAGTACTTC. It codes for CASSDTGQETQYF.

This clonotype was found a few times. The chain is built from TRBV11-2 and TRBJ1-4; D is perhaps TRBD1 (6 bases). The CDR3 extends over 14 amino acids. Trimming cost V 1 base and J 5 bases, with 8 bases left between them. The germline V gene encodes CDR1 SGHAT and CDR2 FQNNGV. The CDR3 DNA is TGTGCCAGCAGCTTAGGGGGGCGCAATGAAAAACTGTTTTTT. Amino acid sequence: CASSLGGRNEKLFF.

This clonotype rates as medium-sized. The rearrangement links TRBV11-2 to TRBJ1-2, with a possible D match to TRBD1 (5 bases). V was clipped by 6 bases and J by 8 bases, with 19 bases between them. The CDR3 spans 14 residues. The germline gives CDR1 SGHAT, CDR2 FQNNGV. DNA for the CDR3: TGTGCCAGCAGTAGCGGGGGGGGACTAAAAGGCTACACCTTC. Protein product: CASSSGGGLKGYTF.

This clonotype was counted ten times or more. The chain combines TRBV18 with TRBJ2-7, with D maybe TRBD1 (5 bases). The germline V gene encodes CDR1 KGHSH and CDR2 LQKENI. V dropped 2 bases and J dropped 1 base, with 12 bases sitting between them. The CDR3 covers 15 residues. The chain's CDR3 is CASSPSQGVSYEQYF. The CDR3 DNA reads TGTGCCAGCTCACCATCGCAGGGTGTTTCCTACGAGCAGTACTTC.

CDR3 sequence (DNA): TGTGCCAGCAGCTTAGCGCGGGGGGCCGCTGCGGGGACCCAGTACTTC. This sequence encodes CASSLARGAAAGTQYF. This sequence joins TRBV7-2 and TRBJ2-5; 8 bases agree with TRBD2. The CDR3 length is 16 residues. Germline loops: CDR1 SGHTA, CDR2 FQGNSA. Unmatched junction bases numbered 10, after V lost 0 bases and J lost 7 bases.

The rearrangement links TRBV25-1 to TRBJ2-3; D unresolved. Trimming shortened V by 0 bases and J by 6 bases, and 4 bases separated the two germline ends. The CDR3 has 12 amino acids. Germline assignment: CDR1 MGHDK and CDR2 SYGVNS. CDR3 loop: CASSEYGDTQYF. In nucleotides, the CDR3 is TGTGCCAGCAGTGAATATGGGGATACGCAGTATTTT.

This clonotype was picked up many times. The V and J genes are TRBV29-1 and TRBJ2-5, with D maybe TRBD1 (5 bases). Germline CDR1 SQVTM, CDR2 ANQGSEA. This CDR3 comprises 12 residues. V gave up 3 bases and J gave up 5 bases, with 10 bases separating them. The CDR3 DNA reads as TGCAGCGTTGAGGGGCTCCAGGAGACCCAGTACTTC. It codes for CSVEGLQETQYF.

The chain employs TRBV19 and TRBJ1-5; 7 nucleotides agree with TRBD1. V lost 4 bases to trimming and J lost 2 bases; unmatched junction nucleotides: 2. The germline V gene has CDR1 LNHDA and CDR2 SQIVND (reference sequence). The length of the CDR3 is 14 residues. The CDR3 nucleotides are TGTGCCAGTAGTAAAGGGACAGGCAATCAGCCCCAGCATTTT. It is translated as CASSKGTGNQPQHF.

This clonotype was seen ten or more times. The rearrangement links TRBV18 to TRBJ1-2; 7 bases align to TRBD1. V gave up 5 bases and J gave up 4 bases; unmatched junction bases: 10. Per germline, CDR1 KGHSH and CDR2 LQKENI. This CDR3 comprises 15 residues. The CDR3 DNA follows: TGTGCCAGCTCAGACGTCGGACAGGAACCCTATGGCTACACCTTC. It encodes CASSDVGQEPYGYTF.

This clonotype was observed at least ten times. The V gene is TRBV30, the J gene TRBJ1-6; D gene unclear. V dropped 3 bases and J dropped 0 bases, with 3 bases sitting between them. Germline V gene lookup returns CDR1 GTSNPN and CDR2 SVGIG (reference sequence). This CDR3 comprises 13 residues. The CDR3 bases are TGTGCCTGGAGAGGCTCCTATAATTCACCCCTCCACTTT. It yields the protein CAWRGSYNSPLHF.

This clonotype was seen a handful of times. The rearrangement links TRBV7-8 to TRBJ1-5; D uncertain. The germline gives CDR1 SGHVS, CDR2 FQNEAQ. CDR3 length: 16 amino acids. Trimming took 1 base from V and 5 from J, leaving 15 bases between them. The CDR3 here is CASSLVAGALDQPQHF. The CDR3 DNA reads as TGTGCCAGCAGCTTAGTGGCAGGAGCATTAGATCAGCCCCAGCATTTT. Filled out from reference TRBV7-8 and TRBJ1-5, the complete variable domain reads GAGVSQSPRYKVAKRGQDVALRCDPISGHVSLFWYQQALGQGPEFLTYFQNEAQLDKSGLPSDRFFAERPEGSVSTLKIQRTQQEDSAVYLCASSLVAGALDQPQHFGDGTRLSIL.

Within the sample, this clonotype is medium-sized (0.01 to 0.1%). DNA for the CDR3: TGCGCCAGCAGCCAAGATGGGGGGACAGATACGCAGTATTTT. This sequence encodes CASSQDGGTDTQYF. V gene TRBV4-3 combines with J gene TRBJ2-3; possible D gene TRBD2, 6 bases. Germline V gives CDR1 LGHNA, CDR2 YSLEER. V was trimmed by 0 bases and J by 3 bases, leaving 7 bases between them. The CDR3 covers 14 residues.

CDR3 protein: CASSIRTGDQPQHF. The CDR3 DNA is TGTGCCAGTAGTATACGGACAGGCGATCAGCCCCAGCATTTT. V is TRBV19 and J is TRBJ1-5; 7 bases are shared with TRBD1. This CDR3 is built from 14 residues. Germline V gene data show CDR1 as LNHDA and CDR2 as SQIVND (reference sequence). The ends lost 2 bases at V and 5 bases at J; junction bases unmatched: 3.

The chain carries TRBV18 and TRBJ1-2; D gene ambiguous. V was shortened by 2 bases and J by 5 bases, with 9 bases between the two germline ends. This CDR3 has 13 amino acids. Looked up from germline, CDR1 is KGHSH and CDR2 is LQKENI. CDR3 bases: TGTGCCAGCTCACCAGCGCAGGAGTATGGCTACACCTTC. Translating gives CASSPAQEYGYTF.